The next 4 T cell receptor beta chains were all read from a single sample in a study of OX40 agonist ivuxolimab in advanced cancers. Method: immunoSEQ multiplex PCR; TCRdb's copy keeps in-frame clones and lacks some. Of about 20,000 clones listed, over 75% are singletons. The sequenced sample was CD4+ or CD8+ T cells sorted from blood, obtained in a trial of the OX40 agonist ivuxolimab. These receptors all stem from an adult with an advanced solid tumor such as melanoma, head and neck, liver or kidney cancer.

This chain connects TRBV27 to TRBJ2-7, with 10 nucleotides matching TRBD1. The CDR3 covers 14 residues. The junction had 1 base not matched to a gene; V was cut back by 5 bases and J by 0 bases. The germline V gene has CDR1 MNHEY and CDR2 SMNVEV (reference sequence). CDR3 amino acids: CASSRTGGSYEQYF. The CDR3 bases are TGTGCCAGCAGTCGGACAGGGGGCTCCTACGAGCAGTACTTC.

The rearrangement joins TRBV18 to TRBJ1-2, with TRBD1 identical over 7 bases. The V segment lost 4 bases and the J segment 1 base; nucleotides outside the gene matches: 9. CDR1 is KGHSH, CDR2 LQKENI, per germline. The CDR3 runs 16 residues. DNA of the CDR3: TGTGCCAGCTCACTTGCCGGGACAGCTAATAACTATGGCTACACCTTC. This codes for CASSLAGTANNYGYTF.

The chain combines TRBV5-6 with TRBJ2-1; 15 bases fit TRBD2. The CDR3 runs 17 residues. V was pared by 1 base and J by 15 bases, with 14 bases of the junction left unmatched. Germline values: CDR1 SGHDT, CDR2 YYEEEE. CDR3 in amino acids: CASSLRVSGTSGRRWFF. CDR3 DNA: TGTGCCAGCAGCTTGCGGGTTTCCGGGACTAGCGGGAGGAGGTGGTTCTTC.

The V gene is TRBV5-4, the J gene TRBJ1-3, with D perhaps TRBD1 (5 bases). This CDR3 has 15 amino acids. In germline, CDR1 is SGHNT, CDR2 YYREEE (reference sequence). V was pared by 2 bases and J by 1 base, with 10 bases between. Here the CDR3 reads CASSLTQGSGNTIYF. Here the CDR3 DNA reads TGTGCCAGCAGCTTAACGCAGGGTTCTGGAAACACCATATATTTT.